These 29 T cell receptor beta chains came from one sample sequenced in a study of CD8 T cells in ankylosing spondylitis. In TCRdb, the 5' RACE reads were re-called with MiXCR into one record per CDR3 protein. The table shows roughly 230,000 distinct CDR3 sequences, with over 15% occurring only once. The sequenced material came from blood, either unsorted or a sorted T cell fraction (not recorded which). The receptors originated from a male donor with ankylosing spondylitis or in good health (not recorded which).

The chain uses TRBV12-3 or TRBV12-4 and TRBJ2-7; unclear D gene. Trimming left V 3 bases short and J 4 bases short, with 13 bases between. The CDR3 runs 14 residues. The CDR3 region is CASSFALVQYEQYF. CDR3 nucleotides: TGTGCCAGCAGTTTCGCCCTAGTGCAGTACGAGCAGTACTTC.

The rearrangement uses TRBV5-6 and TRBJ2-2; no reliable D call. Germline CDR1 SGHDT, CDR2 YYEEEE. This CDR3 has 12 amino acids. Trimming removed 2 bases at V and 5 bases at J, with 4 bases between. The chain's CDR3 is CASSFTTGELFF. CDR3 bases: TGTGCCAGCAGCTTCACGACCGGGGAGCTGTTTTTT.

This clonotype was detected once. The rearrangement uses TRBV30 and TRBJ2-1; 9 bases are a match to TRBD1. CDR3 length equals 13 residues. V trimming: 3 bases; J trimming: 6 bases; junction bases outside the gene matches: 3. Germline CDR1 GTSNPN, CDR2 SVGIG (reference sequence). The CDR3 DNA reads as TGTGCCTGGAGCGGGACAGGGAGCAATGAGCAGTTCTTC. Protein sequence: CAWSGTGSNEQFF.

This clonotype was counted a few times. The V call is TRBV3-1, the J call TRBJ2-1, with D perhaps matching TRBD2 (5 bases). The CDR3 is 16 amino acids. CDR1 LGHDT and CDR2 YNNKEL come from the germline V gene (reference sequence). V was shortened by 4 bases and J by 2 bases, with 15 bases between the two germline ends. The CDR3 loop is CASSPGPAAPYNEQFF. CDR3 DNA sequence: TGTGCCAGCAGCCCCGGACCAGCGGCCCCCTACAATGAGCAGTTCTTC.

Many counts were recorded for this clonotype. This chain connects TRBV6-6 to TRBJ1-1; D is unclear. Deletions cut 6 bases from V and 4 bases from J, with 9 bases between. The CDR3 loop spans 12 amino acids. From germline, CDR1 is MNHNY and CDR2 SVGAGI (reference sequence). The CDR3 coding sequence is TGTGCCAGCAGGGAGGGTGGCACTGAAGCTTTCTTT. Translating it yields CASREGGTEAFF.

This clonotype was counted between two and nine times. The chain has TRBV20-1 and TRBJ2-7, with 8 bases matching TRBD1. The CDR3 totals 14 residues. With 6 bases clipped from V and 5 bases from J, the junction kept 12 bases outside the gene matches. In germline, CDR1 is DFQATT, CDR2 SNEGSKA (reference sequence). DNA of the CDR3: TGCAGTGCCAGGAATCAGGGGGCGCCCCACGAGCAGTACTTC. Protein: CSARNQGAPHEQYF.

The sample holds a few counts of this clonotype. The CDR3 carries no conserved terminal phenylalanine or tryptophan, so it likely arises from a read error. The DNA is left out, because the CDR3 cannot be placed on it with certainty; the CDR3 is given as TCRdb lists it. The gene calls are TRBV12-3 or TRBV12-4 and TRBJ2-1; the table's D call, TRBD1, was not checked against the DNA. The CDR3 is made up of 11 amino acids, end residues included. The CDR3 loop is CASSFGGDSTL.

The rearrangement uses TRBV15 and TRBJ2-7; D ambiguous. CDR3 length equals 14 residues. Per the germline V gene, CDR1 is LNHNV and CDR2 is YYDKDF (reference sequence). Trimming cost V 4 bases and J 0 bases, with 10 bases left between them. The CDR3 here is CATSNQESSYEQYF. DNA of the CDR3: TGTGCCACCAGCAACCAGGAATCCTCCTACGAGCAGTACTTC.

The chain uses TRBV7-8 and TRBJ2-4; D unclear. Per the germline V gene, CDR1 is SGHVS and CDR2 is FQNEAQ. V was pared by 5 bases and J by 0 bases, with 8 bases between. The CDR3 sequence is 14 residues long. CDR3 residues: CASSPLGAKNIQYF. The CDR3 nucleotides read TGTGCCAGCAGCCCCCTGGGAGCCAAAAACATTCAGTACTTC. Drawing the rest from reference TRBV7-8 and TRBJ2-4, the complete variable domain is GAGVSQSPRYKVAKRGQDVALRCDPISGHVSLFWYQQALGQGPEFLTYFQNEAQLDKSGLPSDRFFAERPEGSVSTLKIQRTQQEDSAVYLCASSPLGAKNIQYFGAGTRLSVL.

The gene calls are TRBV7-6 and TRBJ1-4; 7 bases agree with TRBD1. Trimming took 2 bases from V and 4 from J; bases not matched to a gene: 7. Germline V gives CDR1 SGHVS, CDR2 FNYEAQ. The CDR3 length is 16 residues. This CDR3 reads CASSLLVGQDNEKLFF. The CDR3 DNA is TGTGCCAGCAGCTTATTAGTTGGACAGGATAATGAAAAACTGTTTTTT.

The J gene is TRBJ1-1, the V gene TRBV18; TRBD1 matches 9 bases. J was trimmed by 3 bases and V by 6 bases; bases with no gene match: 5. CDR1 and CDR2 from the germline V gene are KGHSH and LQKENI. CDR3 length equals 14 residues. DNA of the CDR3: TGTGCCAGCTCCCGGACAGGGGTCGACACTGAAGCTTTCTTT. As protein: CASSRTGVDTEAFF.

This clonotype turned up a few times. The chain has TRBV4-1 and TRBJ2-7; D possibly corresponds to TRBD1 (6 bases). V was cut by 1 base and J by 3 bases, with 10 bases left in between. Germline assignment: CDR1 MGHRA and CDR2 YSYEKL. The CDR3 is 14 amino acids. The chain's CDR3 is CASSQGNRVYEQYF. The DNA for the CDR3 is TGCGCCAGCAGCCAAGGTAACAGGGTCTACGAGCAGTACTTC.

This clonotype showed up just a few times. The V and J genes are TRBV3-1 and TRBJ2-1; 8 bases align to TRBD1. Germline V gene sequence: CDR1 LGHDT, CDR2 YNNKEL (reference sequence). The CDR3 extends over 13 amino acids. V trimming: 4 bases; J trimming: 9 bases; junction bases outside the gene matches: 5. The CDR3 DNA sequence: TGTGCCAGCAGCCGACGGACAGGGCCTGAGCAGTTCTTC. This sequence encodes CASSRRTGPEQFF.

The chain has TRBV4-1 and TRBJ2-1; D is perhaps TRBD1 or TRBD2 (5 bases each). Trimming removed 1 base from V and 8 bases from J, with 18 bases in between. The CDR3 has 16 amino acids. CDR1 and CDR2 from the germline V gene are MGHRA and YSYEKL. DNA for the CDR3: TGCGCCAGCAGCCAAGTTCAGGGAGTTTATGGCGATGAGCAGTTCTTC. Protein sequence: CASSQVQGVYGDEQFF.

This clonotype was observed a handful of times. The chain joins TRBV27 to TRBJ2-3, with 11 positions matching TRBD2. CDR1 and CDR2 from the germline V gene are MNHEY and SMNVEV (reference sequence). This CDR3 contains 17 residues. V trimming: 4 bases; J trimming: 0 bases; junction bases outside the gene matches: 6. The CDR3, as DNA: TGTGCCAGCAGTTGGAGTCGACTAGCGGGAAGCACAGATACGCAGTATTTT. Residues: CASSWSRLAGSTDTQYF.

The rearrangement joins TRBV7-8 to TRBJ2-1; TRBD1 matches 7 bases. The CDR3 contains 15 residues. V trimming: 3 bases; J trimming: 0 bases; junction bases outside the gene matches: 2. In germline, CDR1 is SGHVS, CDR2 FQNEAQ. CDR3 DNA sequence: TGTGCCAGCAGCTTCCGACAGGGCTCCTACAATGAGCAGTTCTTC. This codes for CASSFRQGSYNEQFF. The full variable domain, with the rest looked up from reference TRBV7-8 and TRBJ2-1, is GAGVSQSPRYKVAKRGQDVALRCDPISGHVSLFWYQQALGQGPEFLTYFQNEAQLDKSGLPSDRFFAERPEGSVSTLKIQRTQQEDSAVYLCASSFRQGSYNEQFFGPGTRLTVL.

This clonotype was found a few times. This chain uses TRBV6-2 or TRBV6-3 with TRBJ1-5, with a weak D call TRBD1 (6 bases). V shed 4 bases and J shed 7 bases, with 11 bases lying between them. Looked up from germline, CDR1 is MNHEY and CDR2 is SVGEGT. The length of the CDR3 is 13 residues. The chain's CDR3 is CASSFGGGQPQHF. The CDR3 DNA sequence: TGTGCCAGCAGTTTCGGGGGCGGGCAGCCCCAGCATTTT.

This clonotype came up a few times. The rearrangement links TRBV12-3 or TRBV12-4 to TRBJ2-7; possible D gene TRBD2, 5 bases. The CDR3 runs to 13 residues. Trimming took off 5 bases at V and 5 bases at J, with 13 bases between the two ends. The CDR3 region is CASSIGDANEQYF. CDR3 DNA: TGTGCCAGCAGTATCGGGGATGCAAACGAGCAGTACTTC.

This clonotype was found a few times. The chain uses TRBV6-1 and TRBJ1-1; D ambiguous. The V gene lost 6 bases and the J gene lost 1 base, with 12 bases spanning the gap. This CDR3 is 14 amino acids long. Germline values: CDR1 MNHNS, CDR2 SASEGT. The CDR3 is CASRVDGENTEAFF. CDR3 nucleotide sequence: TGTGCCAGCAGGGTGGACGGCGAGAACACTGAAGCTTTCTTT.

The chain carries TRBV4-2 and TRBJ2-1; 10 bases are shared with TRBD2. Germline V CDR1 and CDR2: LGHNA, YNFKEQ. V was pared by 3 bases and J by 4 bases, with 12 bases of the junction left unmatched. The CDR3 length is 18 residues. The CDR3 nucleotides read TGTGCCAGCAGCCAGGACCTAGCGGGAGACCTAAAATACAATGAGCAGTTCTTC. This sequence encodes CASSQDLAGDLKYNEQFF.

The chain recombines TRBV27 with TRBJ2-1; TRBD1 aligns across 8 bases. This CDR3 is 15 amino acids long. J gave up 1 base and V 4 bases, and 3 bases lay outside the gene matches. CDR1 and CDR2 from the germline V gene are MNHEY and SMNVEV (reference sequence). CDR3 sequence: CASSSDRDSYNEQFF. The CDR3 nucleotides are TGTGCCAGCAGTTCGGACAGGGATTCCTACAATGAGCAGTTCTTC.

This clonotype has a handful of counts. V gene TRBV11-2 combines with J gene TRBJ2-1; D is possibly TRBD1 or TRBD2 (5 bases each). Trimming took off 1 base at V and 5 bases at J, with 15 bases between the two ends. The CDR3 has 16 amino acids. Germline V lookup: CDR1 SGHAT, CDR2 FQNNGV. The chain's CDR3 is CASSLGGPQRNNEQFF. The CDR3 DNA is TGTGCCAGCAGCTTAGGGGGACCGCAACGAAACAATGAGCAGTTCTTC.

This chain connects TRBV7-2 to TRBJ2-7; no clear D gene. The V end was cut by 4 bases, the J end by 3 bases, with 7 bases between. This CDR3 contains 12 residues. Per the germline V gene, CDR1 is SGHTA and CDR2 is FQGNSA. The CDR3 DNA follows: TGTGCCAGCAGCTGGAGACTCTACGAGCAGTACTTC. Amino acid sequence: CASSWRLYEQYF.

This clonotype was counted a few times. The rearrangement joins TRBV9 to TRBJ2-7; no clear D. The V gene lost 2 bases and the J gene lost 7 bases, with 13 bases spanning the gap. The CDR3 runs to 13 residues. CDR1 and CDR2 from the germline V gene are SGDLS and YYNGEE. The CDR3: CASSVGPTREQYF. DNA of the CDR3: TGTGCCAGCAGCGTCGGACCCACTCGGGAGCAGTACTTC.

This clonotype was counted only a few times. This sequence joins TRBV29-1 and TRBJ2-1, with D perhaps TRBD1 (7 bases). The germline V gene encodes CDR1 SQVTM and CDR2 ANQGSEA. CDR3 size: 13 residues. CDR3: CTFAGGTYNEQFF. The CDR3 nucleotides read TGCACCTTCGCAGGGGGGACCTACAATGAGCAGTTCTTC.

In its sample, this clonotype was seen a few times. For the CDR3, the DNA is TGCAGTGCTTTCCGGGACATCTCCTACAATGAGCAGTTCTTC. It specifies CSAFRDISYNEQFF. J is TRBJ2-1 and V is TRBV20-1, with a weak D call TRBD1 (6 bases). This CDR3 comprises 14 residues. The V and J ends lost 5 bases and 0 bases respectively, with 11 bases between them. Germline CDR1 and CDR2: DFQATT and SNEGSKA (reference sequence).

This clonotype was picked up one time. Relative to the germline gene, one junction end is altered; a read error may explain this. J is TRBJ2-5 and V is TRBV18; 8 bases map to TRBD2. The CDR3 extends over 15 amino acids. The V gene's germline CDR1 is KGHSH and CDR2 LQKENI. CDR3 DNA sequence: TGTGTCAGCTCACCCTGGGAAGCGGGAGAAGAGACCCAGTACTTC. The encoded protein is CVSSPWEAGEETQYF.

This clonotype was detected a few times. This chain joins TRBV5-1 and TRBJ2-3, with unresolved D. V shed 4 bases and J shed 4 bases, with 16 bases lying between them. Germline assignment: CDR1 SGHRS and CDR2 YFSETQ. This CDR3 is 15 amino acids long. This CDR3 is CASSQDLPGADTQYF. DNA for the CDR3: TGCGCCAGCAGCCAGGACCTACCTGGGGCAGATACGCAGTATTTT.

The chain uses TRBV4-2 and TRBJ2-7, with 10 nucleotides matching TRBD1. The V gene end was trimmed by 1 base and the J gene end by 4 bases; junction bases not matched to a gene: 1. Germline lookup yields CDR1 LGHNA and CDR2 YNFKEQ. The CDR3 consists of 14 residues. Here the CDR3 DNA reads TGTGCCAGCAGCCAAGTGGGACAGGGGTACGAGCAGTACTTC. This codes for CASSQVGQGYEQYF.